This is a list of T cell receptor beta chains from one sample in a study of blood T cell repertoires in COVID-19. Generated by immunoSEQ multiplex PCR, the TCRdb table keeps only in-frame clones and is missing some. The sample holds under 95,000 clones, 88% seen once. The sample comprised peripheral blood. These receptors were collected from a human donor in a cohort sampled during active COVID-19. Both conserved end residues are part of each CDR3. The D gene is left open where the match is weak. A row's size may be missing; if present it is once, few, many or a size class.

TRBJ1-4 - TRBD1 TRBV11-2 CASSLDAWTGPIGTNEKLFF TGTGCCAGCAGCTTAGACGCGTGGACAGGGCCAATTGGAACTAATGAAAAACTGTTTTTT
TRBJ2-1 - - TRBV29-1 CSVGATGPNEQFF TGCAGCGTTGGAGCGACAGGACCCAATGAGCAGTTCTTC
TRBJ1-5 - TRBD1 TRBV28 CASSSQGEPQHF TGTGCCAGCAGTTCGCAGGGGGAGCCCCAGCATTTT
TRBJ2-5 - - TRBV24-1 CATSDPRGRETQYF TGTGCCACCAGTGACCCCCGAGGGAGGGAGACCCAGTACTTC
TRBJ1-2 - - TRBV3-1/TRBV3-2 CASSPNSVSYGYTF TGTGCCAGCAGCCCCAATAGCGTAAGCTATGGCTACACCTTC
TRBJ2-2 - TRBD2 TRBV3-1/TRBV3-2 CASSPLGGGHTGELFF TGTGCCAGCAGCCCCCTCGGGGGGGGACACACCGGGGAGCTGTTTTTT
TRBJ2-1 - TRBD2 TRBV10-2 CASNNPVTSRNEQFF TGCGCCAGCAACAACCCCGTGACTAGCCGGAATGAGCAGTTCTTC
TRBJ1-2 - - TRBV2 CASSDPGSLANYGYTF TGTGCCAGCAGTGATCCGGGGTCACTAGCTAACTATGGCTACACCTTC
TRBJ2-1 few TRBD2 TRBV9 CASSARLAGDEQFF TGTGCCAGCAGCGCCCGACTAGCGGGAGATGAGCAGTTCTTC
TRBJ2-2 - TRBD1 TRBV6-6 CASSYNRGLPGELFF TGTGCCAGCAGTTACAACAGGGGGCTACCCGGGGAGCTGTTTTTT
TRBJ2-3 - - TRBV15 CATICPPRETSSTDTQYF TGTGCCACCATTTGCCCCCCGAGGGAAACCTCTAGCACAGATACGCAGTATTTT
TRBJ2-1 - - TRBV9 CASSVRTASSYNEQFF TGTGCCAGCAGCGTTCGGACAGCGAGCTCCTACAATGAGCAGTTCTTC
TRBJ2-5 - TRBD1 TRBV15 CATSRGQGAAETQYF TGTGCCACCAGCAGAGGGCAGGGGGCTGCGGAGACCCAGTACTTC
TRBJ2-3 - TRBD1 TRBV4-3 CASSQTQGSAQYF TGCGCCAGCAGCCAAACACAGGGGTCAGCGCAGTATTTT
TRBJ2-7 - TRBD2 TRBV5-1 CASSREERSGQYF TGCGCCAGCAGCCGGGAGGAGAGAAGTGGGCAGTACTTC
TRBJ2-3 - - TRBV21-1 CASSKSSGGAKSTDTQYF TGTGCCAGCAGCAAATCGAGCGGGGGGGCAAAAAGCACAGATACGCAGTATTTT
TRBJ1-1 - - TRBV5-4 CASSVGLMNTEAFF TGTGCCAGCAGCGTGGGACTCATGAACACTGAAGCTTTCTTT
TRBJ2-1 - TRBD1 TRBV12-3/TRBV12-4 CASSRTGGGEQFF TGTGCCAGCAGTCGGACAGGGGGCGGTGAGCAGTTCTTC
TRBJ1-3 - TRBD1 TRBV4-2 CASSPPGGTGPDTIYF TGTGCCAGCAGCCCCCCGGGGGGGACAGGGCCAGACACCATATATTTT
TRBJ1-6 - - TRBV5-1 CASSVDRNLSPLHF TGCGCCAGCAGCGTCGACAGGAACCTTTCACCCCTCCACTTT
TRBJ1-2 - TRBD1 TRBV5-1 CASSPYSGTGHGYTF TGCGCCAGCAGCCCATATTCCGGGACAGGGCATGGCTACACCTTC
TRBJ2-3 - TRBD2 TRBV7-2 CASRGLAGGTPTDTQYF TGTGCCAGCAGGGGACTAGCGGGGGGAACCCCCACAGATACGCAGTATTTT
TRBJ1-2 - - TRBV6-4 CASSDPMRGNGYTF TGTGCCAGCAGTGATCCCATGCGGGGGAATGGCTACACCTTC
TRBJ1-1 - - TRBV7-7 CASSDGVNTEAFF TGTGCCAGCAGCGACGGGGTGAACACTGAAGCTTTCTTT
TRBJ2-7 - - TRBV11-2 CASSPRRLTGYEQYF TGTGCCAGCAGCCCTCGTCGGCTGACGGGCTACGAGCAGTACTTC
TRBJ2-6 - - TRBV28 CASSLMGLNSGANVLTF TGTGCCAGCAGTTTAATGGGACTCAACTCTGGGGCCAACGTCCTGACTTTC
TRBJ2-3 once TRBD1 TRBV9 CASSGEGQGRGTDTQYF TGTGCCAGCAGCGGAGAGGGACAGGGGAGGGGCACAGATACGCAGTATTTT
TRBJ2-5 - - TRBV11-2 CASSLAGETQYF TGTGCCAGCAGCTTAGCCGGGGAGACCCAGTACTTC
TRBJ2-7 few - TRBV30 CASSRDRTYEQYF TGTGCCTCCTCCCGAGACAGGACCTACGAGCAGTACTTC
TRBJ2-1 - - TRBV18 CASSPRGRDEIIQYEQFF TGTGCCAGCTCACCACGGGGCAGGGATGAGATTATACAATATGAGCAGTTCTTC
TRBJ2-7 - - TRBV2 CASSGSYEQYF TGTGCCAGCAGCGGGAGCTACGAGCAGTACTTC
TRBJ2-2 once - TRBV7-6 CASSPSSGSGELFF TGTGCCAGCAGCCCCAGTAGCGGCTCCGGGGAGCTGTTTTTT
TRBJ1-2 few - TRBV5-1 CASSLGTDYGYTF TGCGCCAGCAGCTTGGGGACAGACTATGGCTACACCTTC
TRBJ2-7 - - TRBV11-2 CASSWSQGGEQYF TGTGCCAGCAGCTGGTCTCAGGGAGGCGAGCAGTACTTC
TRBJ1-6 - TRBD1 TRBV5-1 CASSLGTGGNSPLHF TGCGCCAGCAGCTTGGGGACAGGGGGTAATTCACCCCTCCACTTT
TRBJ1-1 once - TRBV11-2 CASSPARGLNTEAFF TGTGCCAGCAGCCCTGCTAGGGGCTTGAACACTGAAGCTTTCTTT
TRBJ1-5 - TRBD1 TRBV6-2/TRBV6-3 CASSYYGTGPQPQHF TGTGCCAGCAGTTACTACGGGACAGGGCCTCAGCCCCAGCATTTT
TRBJ2-1 - TRBD1 TRBV7-3 CASSLEGGAFYEQFF TGTGCCAGCAGCTTAGAAGGGGGCGCTTTCTATGAGCAGTTCTTC
TRBJ1-2 - TRBD1 TRBV6-5 CASSHRTGVNYGYTF TGTGCCAGCAGCCATAGGACAGGTGTTAACTATGGCTACACCTTC
TRBJ2-7 - TRBD2 TRBV14 CASSQEFWTSGRHSSYEQYF TGTGCCAGCAGCCAAGAATTCTGGACTAGCGGGAGACACAGCTCCTACGAGCAGTACTTC
TRBJ2-3 - TRBD2 TRBV10-3 CAISPSGGPTDTQYF TGTGCCATCAGTCCCAGCGGGGGGCCGACAGATACGCAGTATTTT
TRBJ2-1 - TRBD2 TRBV30 CAWSAGLAGEDEQFF TGTGCCTGGAGCGCGGGACTAGCGGGAGAGGATGAGCAGTTCTTC
TRBJ1-2 - TRBD1 TRBV2 CARRGSGTGADGYTF TGTGCCAGAAGGGGGTCTGGGACAGGGGCAGATGGCTACACCTTC
TRBJ2-1 - - TRBV21-1 CASKGESRDRGYNEQFF TGTGCCAGCAAAGGGGAATCCCGGGACAGGGGGTACAATGAGCAGTTCTTC
TRBJ2-1 - TRBD2 TRBV29-1 CSVGGTGPPPYNEQFF TGCAGCGTGGGGGGGACGGGACCGCCCCCTTACAATGAGCAGTTCTTC
TRBJ2-1 - TRBD2 TRBV6-6 CASKGTSGTYNEQFF TGTGCCAGCAAGGGGACCAGCGGGACTTACAATGAGCAGTTCTTC
TRBJ2-1 - TRBD2 TRBV19 CASSAPRGLADYNEQFF TGTGCCAGTAGTGCCCCAAGGGGACTAGCGGACTACAATGAGCAGTTCTTC
TRBJ2-1 - TRBD1 TRBV3-1/TRBV3-2 CASSQTRQGVDEQFF TGTGCCAGCAGCCAGACCAGACAGGGTGTAGATGAGCAGTTCTTC
TRBJ1-5 once TRBD1 TRBV19 CASRGVGTGNQPQHF TGTGCCAGTAGGGGGGTCGGGACAGGGAATCAGCCCCAGCATTTT